This T cell receptor (beta chain) appears in the sequencing data of a study of identical twins. Template switching introduced a universal primer site, and the cDNA bore unique molecular identifiers. TCRdb ran MiXCR on the 5' RACE reads and lists one entry per CDR3 protein. The sample consists of 350,000 to 450,000 distinct CDR3 sequences, 18% of them appearing once. This clonotype showed up many times. What it recognizes is unknown. CDR3 length equals 16 residues. Per germline, CDR1 LGHNA and CDR2 YNFKEQ. The ends lost 4 bases at V and 5 bases at J; junction bases unmatched: 8. Only healthy Caucasians were included as donors. Study-wide findings and caveats: It was possible that invariant MAIT and iNKT cells partly confounded the zero-insertion analyses. Among beta out-of-frame sequences, excess sharing between twins appeared weaker.

This clonotype originated in a man in his fifties or sixties in good health. V and J are TRBV4-2 and TRBJ2-1, with TRBD2 matching 10 bases. Sample: naive T cells sorted from blood. DNA for the CDR3: TGTGCCAGCAGCCGAGAAAGCGGGGGGGCTCACAATGAGCAGTTCTTC. This gives the protein CASSRESGGAHNEQFF.